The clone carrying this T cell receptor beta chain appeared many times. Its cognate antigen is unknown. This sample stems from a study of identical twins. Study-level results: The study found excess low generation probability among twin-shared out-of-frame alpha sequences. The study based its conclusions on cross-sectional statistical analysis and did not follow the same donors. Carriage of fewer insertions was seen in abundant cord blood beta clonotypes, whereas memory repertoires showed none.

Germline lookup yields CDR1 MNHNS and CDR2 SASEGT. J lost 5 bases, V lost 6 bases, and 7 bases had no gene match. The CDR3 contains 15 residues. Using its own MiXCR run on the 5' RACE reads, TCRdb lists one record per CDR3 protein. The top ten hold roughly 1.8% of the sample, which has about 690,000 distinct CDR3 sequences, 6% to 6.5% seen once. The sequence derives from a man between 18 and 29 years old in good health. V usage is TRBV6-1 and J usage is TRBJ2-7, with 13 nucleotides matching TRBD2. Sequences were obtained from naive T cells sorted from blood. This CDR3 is CASRGLAGKGHEQYF. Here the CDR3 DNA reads TGTGCCAGCAGGGGACTAGCGGGGAAGGGCCACGAGCAGTACTTC.